This T cell receptor beta chain came from a study of control samples from healthy donors and cancer patients. Germline V gene lookup returns CDR1 LNHDA and CDR2 SQIVND (reference sequence). CDR3 size: 17 residues. V was clipped by 6 bases and J by 4 bases; unmatched bases: 14. Only in-frame clones appear in the TCRdb table, and some are missing; sequencing was by immunoSEQ multiplex PCR. The table shows fewer than 60,000 clones, with 85% to 95% occurring only once. This chain connects TRBV19 to TRBJ2-5, with 10 bases identical to TRBD2. The TCR originated in a man aged 30 to 45 in good health. The source material was blood. In DNA, the CDR3 is TGTGCCAGTAGCTCCGGGACTAGCGTTCCCCTTGGAGAGACCCAGTACTTC. Residues: CASSSGTSVPLGETQYF.